These 10 T cell receptor beta chains were all obtained from the same sample, sequenced in a study of tumor and adjacent non-tumor tissue in lung cancer. Three rounds of nested PCR, following a modified ARM-PCR protocol, produced the TCRbeta library. MiXCR, applied by TCRdb to the multiplex PCR reads, yields one record per CDR3 protein. The sample yields over 80,000 distinct CDR3 sequences, approximately 80% seen once. The template was RNA from unsorted bulk tissue. Distant lung tissue was collected more than 3 cm away from the tumor edge. Specimen: distant non-tumor lung tissue. These receptors all stem from a man aged 55 to 70 with small cell lung cancer.

As concerns this clonotype: The conserved closing phenylalanine or tryptophan is absent in this CDR3, likely reflecting a read error. The genes are TRBV12-3 or TRBV12-4 and TRBJ2-4; the D gene is possibly TRBD2 (6 bases). Trimming shortened V by 6 bases and J by 9 bases, and 21 bases separated the two germline ends. The CDR3 has 15 residues. The CDR3 sequence is CASSPRRAARSIQYL. DNA for the CDR3: TGTGCCAGCAGCCCAAGGAGGGCAGCTCGGAGCATTCAGTACTTA.

The rearrangement uses TRBV11-2 and TRBJ2-4; D is undetermined. Germline CDR1 and CDR2: SGHAT and FQNNGV. V dropped 0 bases and J dropped 8 bases, with 8 bases sitting between them. There are 13 residues in the CDR3. Here the CDR3 reads CASSLEATDIQYF. The CDR3 DNA reads TGTGCCAGCAGCTTAGAGGCAACGGACATTCAGTACTTC.

This clonotype was found once. The chain joins TRBV11-2 to TRBJ1-2, with 8 bases fitting TRBD1. Germline values: CDR1 SGHAT, CDR2 FQNNGV. The CDR3 contains 14 residues. This CDR3 reads CGISLDPGGYDHTF. The CDR3 DNA sequence: TGTGGCATCAGCTTAGATCCAGGGGGCTATGACCACACCTTC.

Notes on this clonotype: The junction does not match germline at one end; this may be a read error. This rearrangement joins TRBV11-2 to TRBJ2-7; 7 bases match TRBD2. The germline V gene has CDR1 SGHAT and CDR2 FQNNGV. This CDR3 spans 15 amino acids. The CDR3: CDSSFDSSGIYEQCF. The CDR3 DNA sequence: TGTGACAGCAGCTTTGATTCGAGCGGGATTTACGAGCAGTGCTTC.

The rearrangement uses TRBV4-1 and TRBJ2-3; TRBD2 might be the D (6 bases). Trimming stripped 11 bases from V and 6 bases from J, with 21 bases between. The germline V gene encodes CDR1 MGHRA and CDR2 YSYEKL. The CDR3 has 14 residues. CDR3 residues: CADSQAGLFDTQYF. CDR3 sequence (DNA): TGCGCCGACAGCCAAGCTGGACTATTCGATACGCAGTATTTT.

As to this clonotype: One junction end does not reproduce the germline sequence, and a read error may be involved. The CDR3 loop is CATSYSSGRGLETYNEQFF. DNA for the CDR3: TGTGCCACCAGTTACTCGAGCGGGCGGGGACTAGAGACTTACAATGAGCAGTTCTTC. The rearrangement uses TRBV6-5 and TRBJ2-1; 8 bases fit TRBD2. Germline V CDR1 and CDR2: MNHEY, SVGAGI. CDR3 length equals 19 residues.

At least ten counts were recorded for this clonotype. This sequence joins TRBV5-4 and TRBJ1-3; possibly TRBD1 for D (6 bases). V gave up 4 bases and J gave up 0 bases, with 11 bases separating them. This CDR3 has 15 residues. CDR1 and CDR2 from the germline V gene are SGHNT and YYREEE (reference sequence). Here the CDR3 reads CASSVDSLSGNTIYF. The CDR3, as DNA: TGTGCCAGCAGCGTGGACAGCCTCTCTGGAAACACCATATATTTT.

Comments on this clonotype: Without the conserved terminal phenylalanine or tryptophan, this CDR3 likely stems from a read error. The chain combines TRBV6-5 with TRBJ1-1; no reliable D call. The CDR3 length is 11 residues. In germline, CDR1 is MNHEY, CDR2 SVGAGI. The CDR3 region has the DNA TGTGCCAGCAGTTATAACAATGAAGCTTTCATT. This encodes CASSYNNEAFI.

A note on this clonotype: Because it lacks the conserved phenylalanine or tryptophan at the end, this CDR3 is likely a read error. The rearrangement uses TRBV11-2 and TRBJ2-7; maybe TRBD2 (5 bases). This CDR3 is 14 amino acids long. In germline, CDR1 is SGHAT, CDR2 FQNNGV. The CDR3 here is CASSSEVGGYKQYL. CDR3 DNA: TGTGCCAGCAGCTCAGAAGTCGGAGGCTACAAGCAGTACTTA.

As concerns this clonotype: At one end the junction does not follow the germline gene, possibly because of a read error. This chain uses TRBV11-2 with TRBJ2-3, with D perhaps TRBD2 (6 bases). The germline V gene has CDR1 SGHAT and CDR2 FQNNGV. The CDR3 covers 19 residues. CDR3: CASSLESTTGGAYTDTRYF. CDR3 sequence (DNA): TGTGCCAGTAGCTTAGAGTCAACGACTGGAGGGGCCTACACAGATACGCGGTATTTT.